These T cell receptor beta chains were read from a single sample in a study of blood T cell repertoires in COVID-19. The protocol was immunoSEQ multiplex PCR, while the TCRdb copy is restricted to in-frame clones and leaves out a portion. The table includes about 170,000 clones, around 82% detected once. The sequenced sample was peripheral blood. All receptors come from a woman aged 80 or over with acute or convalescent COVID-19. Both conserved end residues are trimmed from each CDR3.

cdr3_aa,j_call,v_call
ASSPTGPHGYEQY,TRBJ2-7,TRBV7-3
ASSQGQTSNQPQH,TRBJ1-5,TRBV6-6
ASSAFREARNYGYT,TRBJ1-2,TRBV2
ASSHTREAGEAQY,TRBJ2-5,TRBV27
SVATGGLNTEAF,TRBJ1-1,TRBV29-1
ASSSRDSAGSPLH,TRBJ1-6,TRBV28
AWSISRSTEAF,TRBJ1-1,TRBV30
ASSDGTINEQF,TRBJ2-1,TRBV7-3
ASSPGQGVYEQY,TRBJ2-7,TRBV4-3
ASSPGLAGGQNEQF,TRBJ2-1,TRBV11-2
ASSYGMPRTGELF,TRBJ2-2,TRBV6-6
ASSAAGLYYGYT,TRBJ1-2,TRBV2
ASSPHNPDRGTEAF,TRBJ1-1,TRBV6-6
ASSLRAAGNTIY,TRBJ1-3,TRBV19
ASSQDTGGGITNEKLF,TRBJ1-4,TRBV4-1
ASSQDHELTYEQY,TRBJ2-7,TRBV4-3
ASSPTGQETQY,TRBJ2-5,TRBV18
ASSKKDRENTGELF,TRBJ2-2,TRBV21-1
ASSPGQGSYEQY,TRBJ2-7,TRBV18
ATSRGQGQETQY,TRBJ2-5,TRBV15
ASSFSGRLSGELF,TRBJ2-2,TRBV5-4
ASSRQDSPLH,TRBJ1-6,TRBV12-3/TRBV12-4
ASSSQGNTEAF,TRBJ1-1,TRBV7-3